The clone carrying this T cell receptor (beta chain) is classed as medium-sized. Its antigen is unidentified. The CDR3 runs 14 residues. V lost 5 bases and J lost 1, with 10 bases in between. Germline CDR1 and CDR2: SEHNR and FQNEAQ (reference sequence). The data originate from a study of tumor and adjacent non-tumor tissue in lung cancer. Study-level results: Top 100 clones took a larger repertoire share in normal lung.

TCRbeta libraries were built with three rounds of nested PCR, modified from ARM-PCR. Using its own MiXCR run on the multiplex PCR reads, TCRdb lists one record per CDR3 protein. Among approximately 62,000 distinct CDR3 sequences listed, over 60% were seen once. No cell sorting was done before RNA was extracted from the tissue. Distant lung tissue was collected more than 3 cm away from the tumor edge. This receptor was identified in a man between 65 and 79 years old with non-small cell lung cancer. Sequenced sample: distant non-tumor lung tissue. The V and J genes are TRBV7-9 and TRBJ2-3; a possible D gene is TRBD2 (6 bases). The CDR3 loop is CASSGGLRTDTQYF. Here the CDR3 DNA reads TGTGCCAGCAGCGGGGGACTCCGCACAGATACGCAGTATTTT.